The TCR beta chain described here comes from a study of T cell repertoires in cytomegalovirus infection. About the research overall: Indicated by public TCR beta signatures were CMV infection and matching HLA type. General study results and limits: CMV carriers having the relevant HLA were flagged by cumulative public TCR beta family frequency. HLA-C-restricted TCR beta clonotypes specific for CMV led the ex vivo response.

This clonotype was recorded at least ten times. No antigen is known for it. TCRdb re-called the reads through MiXCR, storing one row per CDR3 protein. In the table there are about 300,000 distinct CDR3 sequences, about 9.1% of which are singletons. With V trimmed by 4 bases and J by 6 bases, 3 bases remained unmatched. CDR3 length: 13 residues. CDR1 and CDR2 (germline): SNHLY, FYNNEI. Sequencing was done on a sample of PBMCs. The rearrangement uses TRBV2 and TRBJ2-1; 7 nucleotides match TRBD2. This receptor was taken from a human donor in good health (CMV status not recorded). Some clones in this sample may be carry-over from other donors' samples. The CDR3: CASSVTGGNEQFF. CDR3 bases: TGTGCCAGCAGTGTCACGGGAGGCAATGAGCAGTTCTTC.